This T cell receptor (beta chain) appears in the sequencing data of a study of blood T cell repertoires in COVID-19. Study background: Sites across the United States, Italy and Spain contributed samples from acute and convalescent COVID-19. In each case, the material was cDNA or gDNA derived from T cells, B-cell-depleted T cells, or PBMCs.

The method was immunoSEQ multiplex PCR; TCRdb's version includes in-frame clones alone and lacks a portion of them. The table lists approximately 190,000 clones, about 86% of them singletons. This CDR3 has 16 residues. Germline loops: CDR1 SGHTA, CDR2 FQGNSA. The V gene end was trimmed by 5 bases and the J gene end by 0 bases; junction bases not matched to a gene: 7. This TCR was sampled from a man younger than 45 with active or convalescent COVID-19. The specimen sequenced was peripheral blood. V and J are TRBV7-2 and TRBJ2-1; TRBD1 agrees at 7 bases. Here the CDR3 DNA reads TGTGCCAGCAGCCCGAGGACAGGCAGCTCCTACAATGAGCAGTTCTTC. Its protein product is CASSPRTGSSYNEQFF. Full variable domain (outside the CDR3, taken from reference TRBV7-2 and TRBJ2-1): GAGVSQSPSNKVTEKGKDVELRCDPISGHTALYWYRQSLGQGLEFLIYFQGNSAPDKSGLPSDRFSAERTGGSVSTLTIQRTQQEDSAVYLCASSPRTGSSYNEQFFGPGTRLTVL.